One and the same sample provided the 15 T cell receptor beta chains below, sequenced in a study of T cells in Graves' hyperthyroidism and ophthalmopathy. Regions amplified from RNA transcripts were the TCR beta CDR3 regions. An initial round of RT-PCR targeting the TCR CDR3 relied on the HTBI primer set. Each CDR3 protein gets one entry after TCRdb re-called the multiplex PCR reads with MiXCR. The sample carries some 490,000 distinct CDR3 sequences, around a fifth recorded once. Sample: blood. The receptors come from a woman between 65 and 79 years old with Graves' ophthalmopathy.

This chain connects TRBV10-1 to TRBJ1-1; D is unclear. Germline V gene lookup returns CDR1 WNHNN and CDR2 SYGVQD (reference sequence). Between the trimmed V and J ends, which lost 3 bases and 8 bases, there was a span of 13 bases. This CDR3 comprises 13 residues. CDR3 nucleotide sequence: TGCGCCAGCAGTGATTTTCGTATGGGCGAAGCTTTCTTT. Amino acid sequence: CASSDFRMGEAFF.

CDR3 in DNA: TGTGCCAGCAGTTTACAAGCGGGCATTAACTACGAGCAGTACTTC. Its translation: CASSLQAGINYEQYF. The J gene is TRBJ2-7, the V gene TRBV28, with a tentative D call TRBD2 (6 bases). This CDR3 has 15 residues. With 2 bases removed from V and 3 bases from J, the gap between germline ends came to 14 bases. CDR1 is MDHEN and CDR2 is SYDVKM in the germline V gene. The full variable domain, its missing parts supplied by reference TRBV28 and TRBJ2-7, is DVKVTQSSRYLVKRTGEKVFLECVQDMDHENMFWYRQDPGLGLRLIYFSYDVKMKEKGDIPEGYSVSREKKERFSLILESASTNQTSMYLCASSLQAGINYEQYFGPGTRLTVT.

There are a few counts of this clonotype. The chain joins TRBV28 to TRBJ2-1; TRBD1 matches 10 bases. This CDR3 has 18 amino acids. Germline V gives CDR1 MDHEN, CDR2 SYDVKM. The V gene end was trimmed by 4 bases and the J gene end by 6 bases; junction bases not matched to a gene: 15. The CDR3 sequence: CASSSIKRTGGFVNEQFF. CDR3 DNA sequence: TGTGCCAGCAGTTCTATAAAACGGACAGGGGGTTTTGTCAATGAGCAGTTCTTC.

This chain joins TRBV7-9 and TRBJ2-1; no clear D. The CDR3 runs to 13 residues. V lost 2 bases, J lost 4 bases, and 6 bases lay in between. Germline V gene lookup returns CDR1 SEHNR and CDR2 FQNEAQ (reference sequence). The CDR3 reads CASSLWGYNEQFF. The CDR3 DNA reads as TGTGCCAGCAGCTTATGGGGTTACAATGAGCAGTTCTTC.

This clonotype was recorded a few times. This chain joins TRBV7-9 and TRBJ2-6; 9 bases line up with TRBD1. The CDR3 consists of 15 residues. V shed 8 bases and J 3 bases; nucleotides not matched to a gene: 5. The germline CDR1 and CDR2 sequences are SEHNR and FQNEAQ (reference sequence). The CDR3 nucleotides read TGTGCCAGCGGATACAGGGGGCTTGGGGCCAACGTCCTGACTTTC. Translated: CASGYRGLGANVLTF.

This clonotype was seen more than once but under ten times. V gene TRBV20-1 combines with J gene TRBJ2-3; D is uncertain. Per the germline V gene, CDR1 is DFQATT and CDR2 is SNEGSKA (reference sequence). The CDR3 spans 10 residues. Trimming took off 2 bases at V and 4 bases at J, with 1 base between the two ends. The chain's CDR3 is CSARSDTQYF. In nucleotides, the CDR3 is TGCAGTGCTAGATCAGATACGCAGTATTTT.

This clonotype was detected only a few times. The chain uses TRBV5-1 and TRBJ2-3; 12 bases align to TRBD2. The V gene end was trimmed by 0 bases and the J gene end by 0 bases; junction bases not matched to a gene: 5. Germline CDR1 is SGHRS and CDR2 is YFSETQ. The CDR3 totals 18 residues. DNA for the CDR3: TGCGCCAGCAGCTTGGTACTAGCGGGAGGCCCTAGCACAGATACGCAGTATTTT. It translates to CASSLVLAGGPSTDTQYF.

This clonotype was observed a handful of times. The chain uses TRBV10-2 and TRBJ1-1, with 7 positions matching TRBD1. Germline CDR1 and CDR2: WSHSY and SAAADI. The CDR3 contains 14 residues. The ends lost 4 bases at V and 1 base at J; junction bases unmatched: 3. CDR3 DNA sequence: TGCGCCAGCAGTGGGGACAGCCGGAACACTGAAGCTTTCTTT. Protein: CASSGDSRNTEAFF.

The rearrangement joins TRBV3-1 to TRBJ2-1; D remains ambiguous. V gave up 1 base and J gave up 6 bases, with 13 bases separating them. Germline V gives CDR1 LGHDT, CDR2 YNNKEL (reference sequence). The CDR3 contains 15 residues. The CDR3: CASSQAGENVNEQFF. The CDR3 DNA is TGTGCCAGCAGCCAAGCTGGCGAGAACGTCAATGAGCAGTTCTTC.

There are a few counts of this clonotype. The V gene is TRBV9, the J gene TRBJ2-7, with D tentatively TRBD2 (6 bases). The V gene lost 0 bases and the J gene lost 0 bases, with 16 bases spanning the gap. The germline V gene encodes CDR1 SGDLS and CDR2 YYNGEE. The CDR3 is 17 residues long. The CDR3 DNA reads TGTGCCAGCAGCGTAGAATTGGGGGAGGCTTACTCCTACGAGCAGTACTTC. The encoded protein is CASSVELGEAYSYEQYF.

In this sample, this clonotype turned up a few times. Here the CDR3 DNA reads TGCGCCAGCAGCTTCCAAGGCAGAGGGGATGAAAAACTGTTTTTT. It encodes CASSFQGRGDEKLFF. The chain recombines TRBV5-1 with TRBJ1-4, with D perhaps matching TRBD1 (5 bases). The V and J ends lost 2 bases and 6 bases respectively, with 14 bases between them. CDR1 SGHRS and CDR2 YFSETQ come from the germline V gene. CDR3 length equals 15 residues.

The sample holds a few counts of this clonotype. The V call is TRBV10-3, the J call TRBJ2-3; D is perhaps TRBD2 (6 bases). In germline, CDR1 is ENHRY, CDR2 SYGVKD. The V gene lost 5 bases and the J gene lost 4 bases, with 13 bases spanning the gap. The CDR3 loop spans 14 amino acids. This chain's CDR3 is CAISHRGFPDTQYF. In nucleotides, the CDR3 is TGTGCCATCAGTCACCGGGGGTTCCCAGATACGCAGTATTTT.

This clonotype has ten or more counts. The chain combines TRBV12-3 or TRBV12-4 with TRBJ1-5; D may be TRBD1 (6 bases). The V and J ends lost 7 bases and 0 bases respectively, with 13 bases between them. The CDR3 loop spans 15 amino acids. CDR3 nucleotide sequence: TGTGCCAGCACCCTGACGACAGGTAGCAATCAGCCCCAGCATTTT. Its translation: CASTLTTGSNQPQHF.

This chain joins TRBV28 and TRBJ1-2, with 9 bases fitting TRBD1. There are 16 residues in the CDR3. Germline CDR1 and CDR2: MDHEN and SYDVKM. After removal of 6 bases from V and 4 bases from J, the junction contained 12 bases not matched to a gene. The CDR3 region has the DNA TGTGCCAGCAGCCCACACAGGGGGCGTTCGGGCTATGGCTACACCTTC. Protein: CASSPHRGRSGYGYTF.

This clonotype was counted ten times or more. V and J are TRBV7-2 and TRBJ2-3, with no clear D. The ends were cut back, 2 bases at V and 2 bases at J, with 11 bases in the middle. This CDR3 is built from 15 residues. Germline assignment: CDR1 SGHTA and CDR2 FQGNSA. CDR3 nucleotides: TGTGCCAGCAGCTTAATGACTGGAGACACAGATACGCAGTATTTT. This translates into CASSLMTGDTDTQYF.